This T cell receptor beta chain was sequenced for a study of T cell repertoires in cytomegalovirus infection. V trimming: 5 bases; J trimming: 3 bases; junction bases outside the gene matches: 8. The CDR3 is 15 amino acids. Germline values: CDR1 SGHTA, CDR2 FQGNSA. TCRdb reprocessed the reads with MiXCR, giving one entry per CDR3 protein. This table holds 250,000 to 300,000 distinct CDR3 sequences, under 30% found once. V and J are TRBV7-2 and TRBJ2-5; 8 bases align to TRBD2. The TCR sequence derives from a human donor in good health (CMV status not recorded). Some clones in this sample may be carry-over from other donors' samples. The source material was PBMCs. In nucleotides, the CDR3 is TGTGCCAGCAGCACTACCGGGACTAGAGAAGAGACCCAGTACTTC. This translates into CASSTTGTREETQYF.